The sequence of this T cell receptor (beta chain) was determined in a study of shared T cell receptors in the human thymus. This clone has only one observation. Assay: immunoSEQ multiplex PCR; the TCRdb copy retains only in-frame clones and omits some. The sample lists hundreds of thousands of clones; 95% were seen once. Source material: thymocytes. The sequence was collected from a human donor.

The DNA for the CDR3 is TGTGCCAGCAGCAGAACGGGACCCAGGAACACCGGGGAGCTGTTTTTT. As protein: CASSRTGPRNTGELFF. The rearrangement links TRBV9 to TRBJ2-2; either TRBD1 or TRBD2 may supply D (5 bases each). In germline, CDR1 is SGDLS, CDR2 YYNGEE. V lost 4 bases and J lost 1, with 14 bases in between. The length of the CDR3 is 16 residues.